This T cell receptor (beta chain) was captured in a study of cytomegalovirus exposure and HLA in healthy donors. On the study more broadly: Findings of an earlier analysis included 117 million unique TCR beta sequences from roughly 180 million T cells. General study findings and limits: An Asian-associated ancestry cluster reportedly showed fewer N-insertions than the approximately 700-donor mean in a later analysis. A link between a missense DCLRE1C variant and TCR beta V- and J-gene trimming emerged from a later analysis. TRBV6-2, TRBV6-3 and some other V segments were unresolvable in 87-base-pair reads.

Germline assignment: CDR1 MDHEN and CDR2 SYDVKM. Trimming removed 5 bases at V and 3 bases at J, with 17 bases between. There are 15 residues in the CDR3. Of note for this clone: As yet, its antigen is unknown.

The PCR had 60 Vbeta and 13 Jbeta primers. The repertoire was sequenced with immunoSEQ multiplex PCR; TCRdb's copy has only in-frame clones and lacks some. The table for this sample gives over 75,000 clones. This clonotype was obtained from a middle-aged man in good health and CMV-seronegative. The chain recombines TRBV28 with TRBJ2-7; D may be TRBD1 (5 bases). Sequencing input: PBMCs. CDR3 residues: CASSQTVTALYEQYF. The CDR3 nucleotides are TGTGCCAGCAGTCAGACAGTCACGGCCCTCTACGAGCAGTACTTC.